This entry describes one T cell receptor (beta chain). Its cognate antigen is unknown. This entry comes from a study of cytomegalovirus exposure and HLA in healthy donors. Study results and limitations: A further, later analysis showed that HLA-associated TCR beta chains (compared with equally common others) were more clonally expanded. It was assumed in the presence/absence analyses that sequencing depth was roughly uniform across donors.

Trimming removed 9 bases at V and 7 bases at J, with 13 bases between. CDR3 length equals 12 residues. CDR1 MGHDK and CDR2 SYGVNS come from the germline V gene. The PCR made use of 60 Vbeta and 13 Jbeta primers. Produced via immunoSEQ multiplex PCR; TCRdb's table is partial and in-frame only. This repertoire includes about 64,000 clones. The chain is built from TRBV25-1 and TRBJ2-1; D not certain. This receptor was obtained from a woman younger than 35 in good health and CMV-seronegative. The sequencing sample was made of PBMCs. In DNA form, the CDR3 reads TGTGCCAGTGCCTCCGCGGTAAATGAGCAGTTCTTC. Translating gives CASASAVNEQFF.